This T cell receptor beta chain was identified in a study of shared clonotypes between healthy human individuals. Study findings and constraints: Rarefaction showed sorted-subset sequencing was incomplete despite large depth. What naive subsets generally showed was a larger estimated richness than memory subsets showed. A handful of donors held around 5% of naive CD4 clonotypes in common.

Cells designated naive CD8 were CD45RO-negative and were positively selected for CCR7, with terminally differentiated effector memory CD45RA+ cells excluded. From germline, CDR1 is SGHRS and CDR2 YFSETQ. V shed 4 bases and J shed 7 bases, with 17 bases lying between them. The CDR3 totals 14 residues. TCRdb keeps only in-frame clones here, not all; method: immunoSEQ multiplex PCR. Of more than 2 million clones detected, roughly 95% appear once; the ten largest clones hold 0.9% to 1.3%. A remark on this clone: What it binds is unknown.

This chain uses TRBV5-1 with TRBJ1-1; no definite D call. This TCR was sampled from a man aged 18 to 29 in good health. The material sequenced was naive CD8+ T cells sorted from blood. The CDR3 DNA reads TGCGCCAGCAGCCCCGAGGGAGGAGTCCTTGAAGCTTTCTTT. Translating it yields CASSPEGGVLEAFF.